This TCR beta chain was sequenced in a study of T cell repertoires in Merkel cell carcinoma (dated by TCRdb to between 2018 and 2020). Regarding the complete study: The study excluded patients who had received intralesional immunotherapy or systemic immune checkpoint blockade before the biopsy. Tetramer sorting, cloning and paired TCR sequencing of expanded tumor-infiltrating lymphocytes were first used to define MCPyV-specific clonotypes. Inclusion required a diagnosis of MCPyV-positive Merkel cell carcinoma and successful in vitro expansion of tumor-infiltrating lymphocytes. Points the paper makes about the study in general: Normal tissue biopsies were not studied.

The immunoSEQ assay was used both to sequence TRB CDR3 from tumor genomic DNA and to process the resulting data. TCRdb limited this immuneACCESS table to in-frame rearrangements with V and J called. A share of clones is missing; checked studies link under half to unresolved V genes, and the rest is unexplained. The sample contains some 14,000 clones, 76% of them found a single time. About 15% of the sample lies in the top ten. The table lists this clone with a few counts. No cognate antigen has been identified for it. Base qualities are not at hand, and no much larger clone is one base apart. Every study subject tested positive for serum antibodies to T-antigen and had biopsy-confirmed Merkel cell carcinoma that was MCPyV-positive. Genomic DNA was extracted from several adjacent 10-micron frozen tumor sections without any cell sorting or culture. Roughly 5 x 5 x 5 mm of tumor biopsy tissue was frozen in optimal cutting temperature compound. Hematoxylin and eosin scout sections confirmed abundant Merkel cell carcinoma and infiltrating cells in the frozen biopsy.

CDR1 is given as SGHVS and CDR2 as FQNEAQ, both from the germline V gene. The cysteine opens and the phenylalanine closes a CDR3 of 15 amino acids. Only the CDR3 part of the read is kept: 45 bases, read in frame from the first base. V gives up 1 base and J gives up 5 bases, and the segment between their germline ends measures 11 bases. The sequence was collected from an adult with Merkel cell carcinoma. The sample taken for sequencing was tumor tissue. The sequence is built from TRBV7-8 and TRBJ1-4, with the D gene not confidently named. The CDR3 amino acid sequence is: CASSLGGSGNEKLFF. Here is the DNA: TGTGCCAGCAGCTTAGGAGGCTCGGGGAATGAAAAACTGTTTTTT.